The rows below give T cell receptor beta chains drawn from one sample of a study of cytomegalovirus exposure and HLA in healthy donors. Here immunoSEQ multiplex PCR was the method, and the copy in TCRdb shows in-frame clones only, minus some. The table records 55,000 to 70,000 clones, less than 80% of them present only once. Sequenced: PBMCs. These receptor sequences come from a woman aged 45-60 years in good health and CMV-seronegative. CDR3s include the opening cysteine and the closing phenylalanine or tryptophan. D genes are given only for firm matches. Size tells how often a clone was seen (once, few, many) or the class of an expanded clone, and some rows leave it out.

abundance	d_gene	j_gene	v_gene	CDR3nt	CDR3aa
few	TRBD2	TRBJ2-5	TRBV5-8	TGTGCCAGCAGCTTCAGCGGGAGTGTGGAGACCCAGTACTTC	CASSFSGSVETQYF
NA	NA	TRBJ1-1	TRBV29-1	TGCAGCGCAAGGGGAAGTAGGAACACTGAAGCTTTCTTT	CSARGSRNTEAFF
NA	NA	TRBJ1-5	TRBV19	TGTGCCAGTCGCAGCGGTGTAGGAACCGCCGGCCAGAATCAGCCCCAGCATTTT	CASRSGVGTAGQNQPQHF
few	TRBD2	TRBJ2-1	TRBV7-2	TGTGCCAGCAGCCCCCAACAAGCGGGAGTGGGGTTTGGCAATGAGCAGTTCTTC	CASSPQQAGVGFGNEQFF
NA	NA	TRBJ1-4	TRBV28	TGTGCCAGCAGTTTTTTATCTCGGGAAAAACTGTTTTTT	CASSFLSREKLFF
NA	NA	TRBJ1-3	TRBV29-1	TGCAGCGTTGGACTTGGCTCTGGAAACACCATATATTTT	CSVGLGSGNTIYF
NA	TRBD1	TRBJ1-5	TRBV2	TGTGCCAGCAGTGAGGGGACAGGGGGCTATCAGCCCCAGCATTTT	CASSEGTGGYQPQHF
NA	NA	TRBJ2-7	TRBV6-5	TGTGCCAGCAGTTCATGGGGGGGACAATACGAGCAGTACTTC	CASSSWGGQYEQYF
NA	NA	TRBJ1-2	TRBV9	TGTGCCAGCAGCGTAGCTTTAACAGATGGCTACACCTTC	CASSVALTDGYTF
NA	NA	TRBJ1-2	TRBV5-1	TGCGCCAGCAGCTGGGGCAGCACGAACTATGGCTACACCTTC	CASSWGSTNYGYTF
NA	TRBD2	TRBJ2-5	TRBV2	TGTGCCAGCAGACGTAGGGGAACTAGCGAAGAGACCCAGTACTTC	CASRRRGTSEETQYF
NA	NA	TRBJ1-2	TRBV4-3	TGCGCCAGCAGCCCAGTAGCGAGGGAGTTTAATGGCTACACCTTC	CASSPVAREFNGYTF
NA	NA	TRBJ2-3	TRBV7-8	TGTGCCAGCAGCTGGGGCGAGGGACAGCAGTATTTT	CASSWGEGQQYF
NA	NA	TRBJ1-5	TRBV9	TGTGCCAGCAGCGTAGGACAGAATCAGCCCCAGCATTTT	CASSVGQNQPQHF
NA	NA	TRBJ2-7	TRBV6-5	TGTGCCAGCAGGAGAGAGCGCATACAGTACTTC	CASRRERIQYF
few	TRBD2	TRBJ2-3	TRBV6-5	TGTGCCAGCAGTTACTCTAGCGGGAGCACAGATACGCAGTATTTT	CASSYSSGSTDTQYF
few	NA	TRBJ2-7	TRBV5-8	TGTGCCAGCAGCTTGTTTTCTCTTTACGAGCAGTACTTC	CASSLFSLYEQYF
NA	NA	TRBJ1-3	TRBV19	TGTGCCAGTAGTATTGCGGGCACCTCTGGAAACACCATATATTTT	CASSIAGTSGNTIYF
NA	NA	TRBJ2-7	TRBV28	TGTGCCAGCAGTTCGTCGAGTCGAGCCTACGAGCAGTACTTC	CASSSSSRAYEQYF
many	TRBD2	TRBJ2-1	TRBV5-1	TGCGCCAGCAGATCCGGGACTAGCGGCTACAATGAGCAGTTCTTC	CASRSGTSGYNEQFF
few	TRBD1	TRBJ1-1	TRBV7-9	TGTGCCAGCAGCGTCAGGGGGACGAACACTGAAGCTTTCTTT	CASSVRGTNTEAFF
NA	NA	TRBJ1-5	TRBV7-2	TGTGCCAGCAGCTTAGTAGGGGAGGGGCAGCCCCAGCATTTT	CASSLVGEGQPQHF
NA	NA	TRBJ1-5	TRBV9	TGTGCCAGCAGCGTAGGTGAGGGATGGACCCAGCATTTT	CASSVGEGWTQHF
NA	NA	TRBJ2-7	TRBV30	TGTGCCTCCGACGGGGGCGGGAGTCCTACCTACGAGCAGTACTTC	CASDGGGSPTYEQYF
NA	NA	TRBJ2-2	TRBV7-2	TGTGCCAGCAGCTTAGTGGTCAGGGCCGGGGAGCTGTTTTTT	CASSLVVRAGELFF
NA	TRBD2	TRBJ2-3	TRBV7-9	TGTGCCAGCAGCTTATTAGTAGCGGGAGATACGCAGTATTTT	CASSLLVAGDTQYF
NA	NA	TRBJ1-2	TRBV11-2	TGTGCCAGCAGCTTAGTCACCGCCACCGGGGGCTACACCTTC	CASSLVTATGGYTF
many	TRBD2	TRBJ2-1	TRBV18	TGTGCCAGCTCAAAAGGACTAGTCGGCGATGAGCAGTTCTTC	CASSKGLVGDEQFF
once	TRBD2	TRBJ2-4	TRBV5-4	TGTGCCAGCAGCTTGGGGGTCGGGGGGGAGGGAAACATTCAGTACTTC	CASSLGVGGEGNIQYF
few	NA	TRBJ2-3	TRBV25-1	TGTGCCAGCAGTGACCCAGGGGGGACAGATACGCAGTATTTT	CASSDPGGTDTQYF
NA	NA	TRBJ2-7	TRBV5-1	TGCGCCAGCAGCTTACAGAGCTCCTACGAGCAGTACTTC	CASSLQSSYEQYF
NA	NA	TRBJ1-5	TRBV19	TGTGCCAGTAGTACGACAGTATATGACAATCAGCCCCAGCATTTT	CASSTTVYDNQPQHF
NA	NA	TRBJ1-2	TRBV2	TGTGCCAGCAGTGAAGCGCCTACAGGGAACTATGGCTACACCTTC	CASSEAPTGNYGYTF
few	NA	TRBJ1-5	TRBV5-8	TGTGCCAGCAGTCTAGGGAGTTATAGCAATCAGCCCCAGCATTTT	CASSLGSYSNQPQHF
NA	NA	TRBJ2-7	TRBV11-1	TGTGCCAGCAGCTTCTCCAGGACAGCCTCCTACGAGCAGTACTTC	CASSFSRTASYEQYF
NA	TRBD2	TRBJ2-7	TRBV13	TGTGCCAGCAGCTCAGCTCTACACGGACCTTCACGGCTAGCGGGATCAACCAGCTCCTACGAGCAGTACTTC	CASSSALHGPSRLAGSTSSYEQYF
NA	NA	TRBJ1-2	TRBV28	TGTGCCAGCAACTCGGCGACAGTTATGGGGGGCTACACCTTC	CASNSATVMGGYTF
NA	NA	TRBJ2-7	TRBV4-2	TGTGCCAGCAGCCAAGATGCGGGGACGGTGCCCTACGAGCAGTACTTC	CASSQDAGTVPYEQYF
few	TRBD1	TRBJ1-2	TRBV7-2	TGTGCCAGCAGCCCAGCCGGGACAGGGGGATATTGGGGCTACACCTTC	CASSPAGTGGYWGYTF
NA	NA	TRBJ2-1	TRBV28	TGTGCCAGCAGTACAACTATTCCCAGCTCCTACAATGAGCAGTTCTTC	CASSTTIPSSYNEQFF
NA	NA	TRBJ2-7	TRBV6-5	TGTGCCAGCAGGGGGGCAGCTGGCTTTTACGAGCAGTACTTC	CASRGAAGFYEQYF
NA	TRBD1	TRBJ2-5	TRBV18	TGTGCCAGCTCACCAGGGACAGGGGGTGAGACCCAGTACTTC	CASSPGTGGETQYF
few	TRBD1	TRBJ2-1	TRBV6-5	TGTGCCAGCAGGAAACAGGGGTACAATGAGCAGTTCTTC	CASRKQGYNEQFF
NA	NA	TRBJ1-2	TRBV28	TGTGCCAGCAGTTTAATTGACTTCTATGGCTACACCTTC	CASSLIDFYGYTF
NA	TRBD1	TRBJ1-1	TRBV7-6	TGTGCCAGCAGCACGGGACAGGGGGCTGAAACGACTGAAGCTTTCTTT	CASSTGQGAETTEAFF
NA	TRBD1	TRBJ2-7	TRBV29-1	TGCAGCGTTATCGACAGGGGACTCTCCTACGAGCAGTACTTC	CSVIDRGLSYEQYF
NA	NA	TRBJ2-5	TRBV19	TGTGCCAGTAGTCGAAATGGCCACGAGACCCAGTACTTC	CASSRNGHETQYF
NA	NA	TRBJ2-5	TRBV15	TGTGCCACCAGCAGACCTCGGGACCGAGGGGGGACCCAGTACTTC	CATSRPRDRGGTQYF
NA	NA	TRBJ1-1	TRBV11-3	TGTGCCAGCAGCTTGGGACTCCGGGCTGAAGCTTTCTTT	CASSLGLRAEAFF
NA	TRBD1	TRBJ2-6	TRBV2	TGTGCCAGCAGTGGGGAGACAGGGGTCGGTGGGGCCAACGTCCTGACTTTC	CASSGETGVGGANVLTF